This T cell receptor beta chain was observed in a study of cytomegalovirus exposure and HLA in healthy donors (dated by TCRdb to 2016 to 2017). The study in broad terms: A later analysis indicated that the roughly 130 validation repertoires were generated on the platform also employed for the roughly 650 repertoires of the first cohort. The study aimed to test whether signatures of past pathogen exposure could be identified by cataloging public T cell receptors. Along with the approximately 700-subject first cohort, a separate validation cohort of approximately 110 different subjects was used. High-throughput TCR immunosequencing, statistical association of individual TCRs with disease status, and machine learning were combined to predict cytomegalovirus infection status.

A word on this clone: Its antigen is currently not known. Per-base quality was not reported, and no clone a single base away is much larger than it.

Library prep was done by the immunoSEQ multiplex PCR assay. Per the authors' processing: A statistical classification framework was developed to diagnose cytomegalovirus status using the catalog of TCR beta chain sequences. As stored in TCRdb, this immuneACCESS dataset retains in-frame rearrangements with V and J assigned. A fraction of the clones does not appear; measured against another copy, unresolved V genes explain less than half of the discrepancy, and the remainder lacks a known reason. Clone size and the V and J calls come from that table; the DNA yielded D and trimming. This sample has approximately 150,000 clones in its table, and around 87% of those were observed once. The ten biggest clones cover around 10% of the sample. The donors belonged to the validation cohort of under 150 subjects, which was separate from the 666-subject first cohort. What the research found in general, with its limitations: Cytomegalovirus status was reported to be diagnosed by the classifier with high specificity and sensitivity in both the original and validation cohorts. The authors suggested that the approach could potentially be extended to other disease states and immunological phenotypes. Three of the identified cytomegalovirus-associated TCR beta chains were confirmed in vitro to be specific for cytomegalovirus antigens. Of the cluster scores, roughly 95% were above 0 in a later analysis, which found that TCRs clustered in the first cohort also tended to co-occur in the 90 to 150 validation repertoires. In the study, some 180 TCR beta chains were listed as associated with cytomegalovirus. A later analysis had no HLA typing for the validation cohort, so co-occurrence there was scored across all 130 or so repertoires. Across donors, most TCR sequences were observed very rarely, whereas some public TCRs were present in many individuals.

CDR1 is given as MNHNS and CDR2 as SASEGT, both from the germline V gene. Trimming takes 2 bases from V and 1 base from J, and the germline ends sit 15 bases apart. The CDR3 goes from the cysteine to the phenylalanine over 16 residues. Only the CDR3 portion is preserved as DNA: 48 bases, with reading frame beginning at the first base. This clonotype originated in a young man in good health and CMV-seropositive. This sequence uses TRBV6-1 and TRBJ2-7; the D segment could be TRBD1, given 6 matching bases. The source material was PBMCs. The CDR3 reads CASSETLRTVSYEQYF. The base sequence is TGTGCCAGCAGTGAAACCCTCAGGACAGTATCCTACGAGCAGTACTTC.